This T cell receptor beta chain originates from a study of PD-1 blockade in classical Hodgkin lymphoma. Study context: Patients were dosed intravenously with nivolumab at 3 mg/kg every 2 weeks.

With no exception, relapse followed autologous stem cell transplantation in all patients, and brentuximab vedotin exposure varied. Complete response, partial response or progressive disease was each patient's best response. Germline CDR1 is SNHLY and CDR2 is FYNNEI. The CDR3 sequence is 9 residues long. Deletions cut 9 bases from V and 6 bases from J, with 6 bases between. The protocol was immunoSEQ multiplex PCR, while the TCRdb copy is restricted to in-frame clones and leaves out a portion. This sample has some 25,000 clones, with 80% found just once. Sequenced material: peripheral blood mononuclear cells (PBMCs), taken at baseline. This receptor was obtained from a human donor with classical Hodgkin lymphoma. The rearrangement uses TRBV2 and TRBJ2-7; D not certain. Written as DNA, the CDR3 is TGTGCCAGTCGTGCCGAGCAGTACTTC. This gives the protein CASRAEQYF. The entire variable domain, with the rest obtained from reference TRBV2 and TRBJ2-7, is as follows: EPEVTQTPSHQVTQMGQEVILRCVPISNHLYFYWYRQILGQKVEFLVSFYNNEISEKSEIFDDQFSVERPDGSNFTLKIRSTKLEDSAMYFCASRAEQYFGPGTRLTVT.